This T cell receptor beta chain was sequenced during a study of blood T cell repertoires in COVID-19. Germline CDR1 MNHEY, CDR2 SVGAGI. V shed 10 bases, J shed 1 base, and the junction held 12 bases outside the gene matches. The CDR3 totals 15 residues. Profiling relied on immunoSEQ multiplex PCR, and the TCRdb table lists in-frame clones only, not all of them. This table holds about 190,000 clones, less than 85% found once. Participant-given clinical history determined each cohort assignment. The source of this sequence is a woman in her 30s who had recovered from COVID-19. The J gene is TRBJ2-5, the V gene TRBV6-5; 7 bases map to TRBD1. Sequencing was performed on PBMCs or T cells enriched from blood (not recorded which). CDR3 DNA: TGTGCCACCATGCACAGGGGTGAGGTCCAAGAGACCCAGTACTTC. Translation: CATMHRGEVQETQYF.